This T cell receptor (beta chain) was retrieved from a study of OX40 agonist ivuxolimab in advanced cancers. Whole-study findings and limits: People who partly responded at 0.1-3.0 mg/kg had some of the least clonal expansion seen.

Germline CDR1 reads SGHTS; CDR2 reads YDEGEE. This CDR3 contains 13 residues. V was pared by 0 bases and J by 7 bases, with 9 bases between. Assay: immunoSEQ multiplex PCR; the TCRdb copy retains only in-frame clones and omits some. The data show roughly 81,000 clones, with around 90% seen just once and about 0.45% held by the top ten. In its sample, this clone was seen a few times. What it binds is unknown. The specimen comprised CD4+ or CD8+ T cells sorted from blood, sampled in a trial of the OX40 agonist ivuxolimab. The chain carries TRBV5-8 and TRBJ2-3, with unresolved D. This TCR was sampled from an adult with an advanced solid tumor such as melanoma, head and neck, liver or kidney cancer. The CDR3 bases are TGTGCCAGCAGCTTGGGTAGTAGGAATACGCAGTATTTT. It is translated as CASSLGSRNTQYF.